The 3 T cell receptor beta chains below come from one sample, sequenced in a study of blood T cell repertoires in COVID-19. The table came from immunoSEQ multiplex PCR; TCRdb's copy has only in-frame clones and leaves some out. Among over 85,000 clones, about 79% were seen once, and the ten largest hold 16%. Sequencing was done on a sample of peripheral blood. These receptors were collected from a woman older than 75 with active or convalescent COVID-19.

This clone was observed a single time. The V gene is TRBV3-1 (or the pseudogene TRBV3-2), the J gene TRBJ2-5; 9 bases align to TRBD2. Losses at the gene ends were 5 bases for V and 4 bases for J; bases not matched to a gene: 5. The CDR3 is 14 residues long. Germline loops: CDR1 LGHDT, CDR2 YNNKEL (reference sequence). CDR3 residues: CASSWRAGGETQYF. CDR3 coding DNA: TGTGCCAGCAGCTGGAGAGCGGGAGGAGAGACCCAGTACTTC.

Of note for this clone: The same CDR3 arises from other DNA sequences in this sample as well. V gene TRBV2 combines with J gene TRBJ2-7; the match to TRBD1 covers 10 bases. V shed 6 bases and J 5 bases; nucleotides not matched to a gene: 1. CDR3 length equals 12 residues. In germline, CDR1 is SNHLY, CDR2 FYNNEI. CDR3 sequence: CASRDRGNEQYF. The DNA of the CDR3 is TGTGCCAGCAGGGACAGGGGGAACGAGCAGTACTTC.

The chain is built from TRBV5-5 and TRBJ2-7; TRBD2 aligns across 8 bases. Germline values: CDR1 SGHKS, CDR2 YYEKEE (reference sequence). The ends lost 5 bases at V and 7 bases at J; junction bases unmatched: 14. The CDR3 totals 15 residues. The CDR3 DNA is TGTGCCAGCAGACTACTAGCGGAGGCAGGTGGGGAGCAGTACTTC. Protein product: CASRLLAEAGGEQYF.